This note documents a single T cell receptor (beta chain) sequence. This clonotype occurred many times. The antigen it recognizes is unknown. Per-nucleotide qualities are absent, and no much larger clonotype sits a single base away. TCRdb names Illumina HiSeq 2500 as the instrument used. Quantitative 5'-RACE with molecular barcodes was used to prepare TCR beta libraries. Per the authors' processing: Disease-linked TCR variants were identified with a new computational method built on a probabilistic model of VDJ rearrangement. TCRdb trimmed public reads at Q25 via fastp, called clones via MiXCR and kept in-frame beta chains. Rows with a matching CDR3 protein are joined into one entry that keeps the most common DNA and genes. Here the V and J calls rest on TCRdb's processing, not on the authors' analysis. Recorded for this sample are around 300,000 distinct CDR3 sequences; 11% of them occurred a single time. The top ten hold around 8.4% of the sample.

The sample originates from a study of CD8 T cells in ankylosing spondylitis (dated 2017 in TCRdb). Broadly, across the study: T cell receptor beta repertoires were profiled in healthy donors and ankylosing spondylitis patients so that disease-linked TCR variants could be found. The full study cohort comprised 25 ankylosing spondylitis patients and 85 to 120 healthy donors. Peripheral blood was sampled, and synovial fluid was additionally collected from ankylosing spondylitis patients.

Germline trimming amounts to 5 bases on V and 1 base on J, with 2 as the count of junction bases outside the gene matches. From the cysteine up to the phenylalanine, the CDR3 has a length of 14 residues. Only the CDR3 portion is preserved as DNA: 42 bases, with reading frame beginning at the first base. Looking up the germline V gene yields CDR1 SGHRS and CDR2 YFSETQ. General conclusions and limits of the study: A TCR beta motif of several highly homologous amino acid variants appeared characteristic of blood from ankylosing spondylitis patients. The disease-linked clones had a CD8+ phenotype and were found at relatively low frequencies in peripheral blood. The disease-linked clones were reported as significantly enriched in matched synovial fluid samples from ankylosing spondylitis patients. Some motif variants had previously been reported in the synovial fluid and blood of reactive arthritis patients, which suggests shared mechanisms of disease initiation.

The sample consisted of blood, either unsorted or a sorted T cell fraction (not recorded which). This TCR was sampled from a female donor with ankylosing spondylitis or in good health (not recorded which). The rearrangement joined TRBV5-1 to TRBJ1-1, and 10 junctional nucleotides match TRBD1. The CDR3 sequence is CASSRDRGNTEAFF. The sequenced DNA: TGCGCCAGCAGTCGGGACAGGGGGAACACTGAAGCTTTCTTT.